One and the same sample provided the 23 T cell receptor beta chains below, sequenced in a study of T cells after yellow fever vaccination. TCRdb re-analysed the 5' RACE reads in MiXCR, keeping a single row per CDR3 protein. The table lists around 180,000 distinct CDR3 sequences, approximately 6.2% of them singletons. Material: CD4+ T cells sorted from PBMCs, obtained on the day of the first yellow fever vaccination. The receptors stem from a man in his late teens or twenties who received the YFV17D yellow fever vaccine.

This clonotype was picked up many times. The chain couples TRBV18 to TRBJ2-3; 9 positions match TRBD1. This CDR3 spans 16 amino acids. Germline lookup yields CDR1 KGHSH and CDR2 LQKENI. V shed 5 bases, J shed 3 bases, and the junction held 9 bases outside the gene matches. As DNA, the CDR3 is TGTGCCAGCTCATCCGGGGGACAGGGTGCAACAGATACGCAGTATTTT. Residues: CASSSGGQGATDTQYF.

Only a few counts were recorded for this clonotype. The chain couples TRBV6-5 to TRBJ2-7; unclear D gene. The CDR3 extends over 11 amino acids. Germline CDR1 reads MNHEY; CDR2 reads SVGAGI. V was pared by 8 bases and J by 4 bases, with 9 bases between. The CDR3 DNA reads TGTGCCAGCCGGTCCGGGTACGAGCAGTACGTC. This codes for CASRSGYEQYV.

This clonotype was recorded many times. The chain employs TRBV5-4 and TRBJ2-7; D might be TRBD1 (6 bases). Germline CDR1 SGHNT, CDR2 YYREEE (reference sequence). This CDR3 is 13 amino acids long. V gave up 3 bases and J gave up 4 bases, with 11 bases separating them. The CDR3 region has the DNA TGTGCCAGCAGCTCCGGACAGCAATACGAGCAGTACGTC. Its protein product is CASSSGQQYEQYV.

Only a few counts were recorded for this clonotype. The chain combines TRBV20-1 with TRBJ1-4; D not resolved. The CDR3 covers 14 residues. V lost 5 bases to trimming and J lost 8 bases, with 18 bases between them. Germline V lookup: CDR1 DFQATT, CDR2 SNEGSKA (reference sequence). The CDR3 DNA is TGCAGTGCTTCCCTCGGCACTCCGGGGGAAAAACTGTTTTTT. Protein product: CSASLGTPGEKLFF.

This clonotype was recorded many times. This rearrangement joins TRBV28 to TRBJ1-2; a weak D match, TRBD1 (6 bases). The CDR3 sequence is 14 residues long. The V gene lost 6 bases and the J gene lost 5 bases, with 16 bases spanning the gap. The germline gives CDR1 MDHEN, CDR2 SYDVKM. CDR3 nucleotide sequence: TGTGCCAGCAGAATATTGGACAGAAAATATGGCTACACCTTC. Residues: CASRILDRKYGYTF.

This clonotype has ten or more counts. V is TRBV25-1 and J is TRBJ2-2; maybe TRBD1 (5 bases). The CDR3 has 11 amino acids. V lost 6 bases and J 6 bases, leaving 5 bases between the germline ends. CDR1 and CDR2 from the germline V gene are MGHDK and SYGVNS. The CDR3 protein is CASSRAGELFF. As DNA, the CDR3 is TGTGCCAGCAGCAGGGCCGGGGAGCTGTTTTTT. Filled out from reference TRBV25-1 and TRBJ2-2, the complete variable domain reads EADIYQTPRYLVIGTGKKITLECSQTMGHDKMYWYQQDPGMELHLIHYSYGVNSTEKGDLSSESTVSRIRTEHFPLTLESARPSHTSQYLCASSRAGELFFGEGSRLTVL.

The V gene is TRBV6-5, the J gene TRBJ1-1, with TRBD1 identical over 8 bases. Germline V gene lookup returns CDR1 MNHEY and CDR2 SVGAGI. The CDR3 length is 17 residues. The J segment lost 2 bases and the V segment lost 0 bases, leaving 8 bases of the junction unmatched. CDR3 sequence reads: CASSYSKWGQANTEAFF. CDR3 sequence (DNA): TGTGCCAGCAGTTACTCGAAGTGGGGACAGGCAAACACTGAAGCTTTCTTT.

Many counts were recorded for this clonotype. The chain links TRBV2 to TRBJ1-5, with a possible D match to TRBD1 (5 bases). Trimming cost V 6 bases and J 7 bases, with 13 bases left between them. Looked up from germline, CDR1 is SNHLY and CDR2 is FYNNEI. The CDR3 has 13 amino acids. This chain's CDR3 is CASRLPEGQPQHF. The CDR3 DNA is TGTGCCAGCAGGCTCCCGGAGGGGCAGCCCCAGCATTTT.

This clonotype has ten or more counts. This sequence joins TRBV6-2 or TRBV6-3 and TRBJ2-5, with 8 bases that match TRBD1. The CDR3 contains 15 residues. CDR1 is MNHEY, CDR2 SVGEGT, per germline. Losses at the gene ends were 6 bases for V and 5 bases for J; bases not matched to a gene: 11. The CDR3 DNA sequence: TGTGCCAGCAGCCGCGGACAGGGCTTAGACGAGACCCAGTACTTC. Its protein product is CASSRGQGLDETQYF.

As concerns this clonotype: A much larger clone differs by one base, so this may be a read error. The rearrangement joins TRBV4-3 to TRBJ1-2; the D gene is possibly TRBD1 (6 bases). Germline loops: CDR1 LGHNA, CDR2 YSLEER. The CDR3 sequence is 15 residues long. CDR3 nucleotides: TGCGCCAGCATCCAAGATTTGTCAGGGGTTAATGGCTACACCTTC. Its protein product is CASIQDLSGVNGYTF.

This clonotype was recorded at least ten times. The V gene is TRBV20-1, the J gene TRBJ2-3, with 9 bases fitting TRBD2. The germline CDR1 and CDR2 sequences are DFQATT and SNEGSKA (reference sequence). The CDR3 has 13 amino acids. After removal of 4 bases from V and 6 bases from J, the junction contained 5 bases not matched to a gene. This CDR3 is CSAKAGGPDTQYF. The CDR3 DNA is TGCAGTGCTAAGGCGGGGGGGCCGGATACGCAGTATTTT.

This clonotype showed up just a few times. The chain links TRBV11-2 to TRBJ2-3; 12 bases are shared with TRBD2. Germline V CDR1 and CDR2: SGHAT, FQNNGV. The junction had 14 bases not matched to a gene; V was cut back by 5 bases and J by 2 bases. There are 19 residues in the CDR3. In DNA, the CDR3 is TGTGCCAGCAGCCCCCGTACTAGCGGGGGGCGCAGGGCCACAGATACGCAGTATTTT. This encodes CASSPRTSGGRRATDTQYF. The entire variable domain, with the rest obtained from reference TRBV11-2 and TRBJ2-3, is as follows: EAGVAQSPRYKIIEKRQSVAFWCNPISGHATLYWYQQILGQGPKLLIQFQNNGVVDDSQLPKDRFSAERLKGVDSTLKIQPAKLEDSAVYLCASSPRTSGGRRATDTQYFGPGTRLTVL.

This rearrangement joins TRBV7-3 to TRBJ1-1, with 7 bases aligning to TRBD1. Germline CDR1 reads SGHTA; CDR2 reads FQGTGA. The V gene end was trimmed by 8 bases and the J gene end by 1 base; junction bases not matched to a gene: 4. CDR3 size: 13 residues. CDR3: CASGEGANTEAFF. The CDR3 DNA sequence: TGTGCCAGCGGTGAGGGGGCGAACACTGAAGCTTTCTTT.

This sequence joins TRBV6-1 and TRBJ2-5; D might be TRBD1 or TRBD2, each matching 6 bases. CDR1 MNHNS and CDR2 SASEGT come from the germline V gene. The V gene lost 8 bases and the J gene lost 1 base, with 20 bases spanning the gap. The CDR3 has 16 residues. CDR3 DNA: TGTGCCAGCGGGGGGAATGGGGGGCCCTTCCAAGAGACCCAGTACTTC. Translation gives CASGGNGGPFQETQYF.

This clonotype came up many times. The rearrangement joins TRBV7-2 to TRBJ2-3; TRBD2 aligns across 7 bases. Germline trimming cut 4 bases from V and 6 bases from J; bases unmatched to any gene: 7. The CDR3 length is 14 residues. CDR1 is SGHTA, CDR2 FQGNSA, per germline. CDR3 region: CASSYPGLGDTQYF. The CDR3 bases are TGTGCCAGCAGCTATCCTGGACTAGGGGATACGCAGTATTTT.

In its sample, this clonotype was seen a few times. The V gene is TRBV6-1, the J gene TRBJ1-5; 10 bases map to TRBD1. This CDR3 comprises 15 residues. With 6 bases clipped from V and 5 bases from J, the junction kept 7 bases outside the gene matches. Germline V gene data show CDR1 as MNHNS and CDR2 as SASEGT. The CDR3 here is CASSPGQGLYQPQHF. The CDR3 DNA reads TGTGCCAGCAGCCCGGGACAGGGGTTATATCAGCCCCAGCATTTT.

This clonotype was recorded at least ten times. The gene calls are TRBV12-5 and TRBJ2-7, with D tentatively TRBD1 or TRBD2 (5 bases each). Trimming took 0 bases from V and 2 from J, leaving 17 bases between them. CDR3 size: 17 residues. Germline V CDR1 and CDR2: LGHNT, FRNRAP. The CDR3 region has the DNA TGTGCTAGTGGTTTGGTACGATTGACAGCGGAACCCTACGAGCAGTACTTC. Translation: CASGLVRLTAEPYEQYF. The full variable domain, with the rest looked up from reference TRBV12-5 and TRBJ2-7, is DARVTQTPRHKVTEMGQEVTMRCQPILGHNTVFWYRQTMMQGLELLAYFRNRAPLDDSGMPKDRFSAEMPDATLATLKIQPSEPRDSAVYFCASGLVRLTAEPYEQYFGPGTRLTVT.

The table lists this clonotype with a few counts. The chain recombines TRBV7-2 with TRBJ1-2; 8 bases map to TRBD1. Germline V gives CDR1 SGHTA, CDR2 FQGNSA. The CDR3 spans 15 residues. J was trimmed by 7 bases and V by 5 bases; bases with no gene match: 12. This CDR3 reads CASSLISDRVGGYTF. CDR3 coding DNA: TGTGCCAGCAGCCTAATATCGGACAGGGTGGGTGGCTACACCTTC.

A few counts support this clonotype. The chain employs TRBV29-1 and TRBJ2-3; D remains unclear. The CDR3 is 12 amino acids. The V gene lost 6 bases and the J gene lost 2 bases, with 9 bases spanning the gap. Germline V gene lookup returns CDR1 SQVTM and CDR2 ANQGSEA. DNA for the CDR3: TGCAGCGTGAGATGGGACACAGATACGCAGTATTTT. Translated, it gives CSVRWDTDTQYF.

This clonotype occurred a few times. The rearrangement links TRBV25-1 to TRBJ1-2, with D possibly matching TRBD1 (6 bases). V lost 7 bases and J 5 bases, leaving 20 bases between the germline ends. The germline CDR1 and CDR2 sequences are MGHDK and SYGVNS. The CDR3 has 15 amino acids. CDR3 in amino acids: CASTMAGAGGYGYTF. CDR3 in DNA: TGTGCCAGCACCATGGCGGGGGCAGGAGGATATGGCTACACCTTC.

J is TRBJ2-3 and V is TRBV20-1; the D is unclear. Trimming cost V 0 bases and J 7 bases, with 11 bases left between them. Germline lookup yields CDR1 DFQATT and CDR2 SNEGSKA (reference sequence). The CDR3 has 13 amino acids. The CDR3 here is CSARDLGTNTQYF. In DNA, the CDR3 is TGCAGTGCTAGAGATCTGGGCACCAATACGCAGTATTTT.

This clonotype was recorded a few times. CDR3 in DNA: TGTGCCAGCAGCCAAGGGGGGGGTAATACGAAGACCCAGTACTTC. Protein product: CASSQGGGNTKTQYF. The V and J genes are TRBV3-1 and TRBJ2-5; 7 positions match TRBD2. The CDR3 extends over 15 amino acids. V shed 1 base, J shed 6 bases, and the junction held 8 bases outside the gene matches. Looked up from germline, CDR1 is LGHDT and CDR2 is YNNKEL (reference sequence).

In its sample, this clonotype was seen a few times. V usage is TRBV7-2 and J usage is TRBJ1-4, with 8 bases that match TRBD1. The CDR3 loop spans 14 amino acids. V shed 5 bases and J 8 bases; nucleotides not matched to a gene: 7. CDR1 and CDR2 from the germline V gene are SGHTA and FQGNSA. CDR3 loop: CASSPRQGREKLFF. CDR3 in DNA: TGTGCCAGCAGCCCAAGACAGGGGAGGGAAAAACTGTTTTTT. The full variable domain, completed using reference TRBV7-2 and TRBJ1-4, is GAGVSQSPSNKVTEKGKDVELRCDPISGHTALYWYRQSLGQGLEFLIYFQGNSAPDKSGLPSDRFSAERTGGSVSTLTIQRTQQEDSAVYLCASSPRQGREKLFFGSGTQLSVL.